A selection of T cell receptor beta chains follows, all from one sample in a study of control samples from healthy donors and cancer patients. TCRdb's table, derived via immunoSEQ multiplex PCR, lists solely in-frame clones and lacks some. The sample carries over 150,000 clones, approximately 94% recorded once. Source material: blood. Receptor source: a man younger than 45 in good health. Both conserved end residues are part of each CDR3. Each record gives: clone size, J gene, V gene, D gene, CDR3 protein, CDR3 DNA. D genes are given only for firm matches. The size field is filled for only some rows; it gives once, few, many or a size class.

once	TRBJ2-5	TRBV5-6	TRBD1	CASRQGTGGRETQYF	TGTGCCAGCAGACAGGGGACAGGGGGTAGGGAGACCCAGTACTTC
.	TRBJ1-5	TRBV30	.	CAWSRPVSNQPQHF	TGTGCCTGGAGCCGGCCAGTTAGCAATCAGCCCCAGCATTTT
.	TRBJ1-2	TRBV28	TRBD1	CASSEPGGGNYGYTF	TGTGCCAGCAGCGAGCCAGGGGGCGGCAACTATGGCTACACCTTC
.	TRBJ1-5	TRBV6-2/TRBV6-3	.	CASSYSIPAIKPQHF	TGTGCCAGCAGTTACTCGATTCCAGCTATCAAGCCCCAGCATTTT
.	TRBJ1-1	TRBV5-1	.	CASSSIVQGNTEAFF	TGCGCCAGCAGCTCGATCGTACAGGGGAACACTGAAGCTTTCTTT
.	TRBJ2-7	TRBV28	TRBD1	CASSKGQYEQYF	TGTGCCAGCAGCAAGGGACAGTACGAGCAGTACTTC
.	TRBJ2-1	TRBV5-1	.	CASSLFATEYNEQFF	TGCGCCAGCAGCTTGTTCGCAACAGAATACAATGAGCAGTTCTTC
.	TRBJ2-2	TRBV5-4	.	CASSLYSGDPNTGELFF	TGTGCCAGCAGCTTGTACTCGGGGGACCCGAACACCGGGGAGCTGTTTTTT
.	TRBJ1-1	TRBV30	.	CAWSKPGKNTEAFF	TGTGCCTGGAGTAAGCCAGGTAAGAACACTGAAGCTTTCTTT
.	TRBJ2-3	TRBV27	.	CASKVGAAMSDTQYF	TGTGCCAGCAAAGTAGGGGCGGCCATGTCAGATACGCAGTATTTT
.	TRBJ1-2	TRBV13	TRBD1	CASSGAGTGDYGYTF	TGTGCCAGCAGCGGGGCCGGGACAGGGGACTATGGCTACACCTTC
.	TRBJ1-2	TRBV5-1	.	CASSLDNNYGYTF	TGCGCCAGCAGTCTGGATAATAACTATGGCTACACCTTC
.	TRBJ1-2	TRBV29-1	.	CSVGWGQKTYGYTF	TGCAGCGTTGGGTGGGGACAAAAGACCTATGGCTACACCTTC
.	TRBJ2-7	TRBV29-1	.	CSVDQAYEQYF	TGCAGCGTTGATCAGGCCTACGAGCAGTACTTC
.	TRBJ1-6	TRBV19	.	CASHTGQGSPLHF	TGTGCCAGTCACACAGGGCAAGGATCACCCCTCCACTTT
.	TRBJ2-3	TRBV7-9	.	CASSSKGGKDPDTQYF	TGTGCCAGCAGCTCGAAGGGGGGGAAAGACCCAGATACGCAGTATTTT
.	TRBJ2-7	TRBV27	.	CASSLFYGNSYEQYF	TGTGCCAGCAGTTTATTTTACGGGAACTCCTACGAGCAGTACTTC
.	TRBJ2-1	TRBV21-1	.	CASTRSRRLYNEQFF	TGTGCCAGCACCCGATCTAGGCGACTTTACAATGAGCAGTTCTTC
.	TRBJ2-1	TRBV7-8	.	CASSPRGGTSYNEQFF	TGTGCCAGCAGCCCAAGAGGGGGGACTTCCTACAATGAGCAGTTCTTC
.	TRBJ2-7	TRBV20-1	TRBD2	CSASTQRGSYEQYF	TGCAGTGCTAGTACCCAGCGGGGCTCCTACGAGCAGTACTTC
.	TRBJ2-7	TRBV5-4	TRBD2	CASQTSGGSYEQYF	TGTGCCAGCCAGACTAGCGGGGGATCCTACGAGCAGTACTTC
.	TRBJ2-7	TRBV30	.	CAWSVGIWEQYF	TGTGCCTGGAGTGTAGGCATTTGGGAGCAGTACTTC